Below, 6 T cell receptor beta chains from the same sample are listed, as sequenced in a study of spatial heterogeneity in lung cancer. TCRdb fed the 5' RACE reads into MiXCR, producing one record per CDR3 protein. The sample carries 110,000 or so distinct CDR3 sequences, about a tenth recorded once. Time point noted: blood at routine non-recurrence follow-up after resection. The sample here was PBMCs, taken at follow-up. The receptor set was obtained from a female donor with early-stage non-small cell lung cancer.

This chain links TRBV24-1 with TRBJ2-3; D unresolved. Trimming pared 5 bases from V and 3 bases from J, leaving 11 bases between. Germline lookup yields CDR1 KGHDR and CDR2 SFDVKD. This CDR3 comprises 14 residues. The CDR3 DNA reads TGTGCCACCAGTGGACCCCCCAATACAGATACGCAGTATTTT. Protein: CATSGPPNTDTQYF.

This clonotype has more than one count but fewer than ten. The rearrangement uses TRBV7-2 and TRBJ1-5; 7 positions match TRBD1. V gave up 5 bases and J gave up 8 bases; unmatched junction bases: 6. This CDR3 comprises 13 residues. Germline CDR1 reads SGHTA; CDR2 reads FQGNSA. The CDR3 DNA follows: TGTGCCAGCAGCCCAGACAGGGATAAGCCCCAGCATTTT. Translated, it gives CASSPDRDKPQHF.

The chain recombines TRBV7-9 with TRBJ2-1; a weak D match, TRBD1 (6 bases). Trimming pared 7 bases from V and 4 bases from J, leaving 23 bases between. The CDR3 consists of 17 residues. CDR1 is SEHNR and CDR2 is FQNEAQ in the germline V gene (reference sequence). The CDR3 DNA follows: TGTGCCAGCACGTCTACCAACGGGCAGGGGATATACAATGAGCAGTTCTTC. This translates into CASTSTNGQGIYNEQFF.

The rearrangement uses TRBV5-1 and TRBJ2-1; D might be TRBD1 or TRBD2, each matching 9 bases. CDR3 length: 15 residues. Germline CDR1 SGHRS, CDR2 YFSETQ. V lost 0 bases to trimming and J lost 9 bases, with 16 bases between them. The CDR3 reads CASSLGLAGQGEQFF. The CDR3 DNA reads TGCGCCAGCAGCTTGGGTCTAGCGGGACAGGGTGAGCAGTTCTTC.

This clonotype was detected many times. V is TRBV20-1 and J is TRBJ2-5, with 7 nucleotides matching TRBD2. The CDR3 sequence is 15 residues long. CDR1 and CDR2 from the germline V gene are DFQATT and SNEGSKA (reference sequence). V shed 1 base, J shed 2 bases, and the junction held 7 bases outside the gene matches. CDR3 in DNA: TGCAGTGCTAGAGTATGGGGACTAACACAAGAGACCCAGTACTTC. Translated, it gives CSARVWGLTQETQYF.

This sequence joins TRBV29-1 and TRBJ2-6, with 8 bases identical to TRBD1. CDR3 length: 20 residues. V was clipped by 4 bases and J by 0 bases; unmatched bases: 17. CDR1 and CDR2 (germline): SQVTM, ANQGSEA. The CDR3 here is CSVVTIGNGQGHSGANVLTF. DNA for the CDR3: TGCAGCGTTGTCACCATTGGGAATGGACAGGGACACTCTGGGGCCAACGTCCTGACTTTC.